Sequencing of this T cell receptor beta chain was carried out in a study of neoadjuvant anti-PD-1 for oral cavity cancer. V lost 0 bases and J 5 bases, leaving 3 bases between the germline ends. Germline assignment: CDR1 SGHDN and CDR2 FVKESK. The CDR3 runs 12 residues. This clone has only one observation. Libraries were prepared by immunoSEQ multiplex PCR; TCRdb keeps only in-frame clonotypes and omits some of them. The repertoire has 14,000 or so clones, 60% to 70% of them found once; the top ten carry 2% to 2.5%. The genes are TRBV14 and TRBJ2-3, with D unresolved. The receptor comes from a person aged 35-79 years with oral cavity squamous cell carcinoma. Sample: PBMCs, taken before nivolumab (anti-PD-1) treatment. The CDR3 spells CASSQDKDTQYF. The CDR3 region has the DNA TGTGCCAGCAGCCAAGATAAAGATACGCAGTATTTT.